This TCR beta chain came from a study of T cells in Graves' hyperthyroidism and ophthalmopathy. Germline V lookup: CDR1 LNHDA, CDR2 SQIVND (reference sequence). This CDR3 has 15 residues. V lost 3 bases and J 2 bases, leaving 11 bases between the germline ends. This clonotype was picked up a small number of times. RNA transcripts provided the source from which TCR beta CDR3 regions were amplified. TCR CDR3 regions were first amplified by RT-PCR with HTBI primers. Each CDR3 protein is one row after TCRdb ran MiXCR on the multiplex PCR reads. There are 300,000 to 450,000 distinct CDR3 sequences in the sample; approximately 15% occur only once, and approximately 10% lies in the top ten.

This chain connects TRBV19 to TRBJ1-5; D is possibly TRBD1 (5 bases). Sequenced sample: blood. The receptor was derived from a woman aged 55-70 years with Graves' hyperthyroidism. Written as DNA, the CDR3 is TGTGCCAGTAGTATTTCTTCCAGGGGCAATCAGCCCCAGCATTTT. It codes for CASSISSRGNQPQHF.